This T cell receptor beta chain emerged from a study of T-cell memory formation after mild COVID-19 (dated by TCRdb to about 2021). Study-level background: TCR sequence clusters from the two donors were found to be largely donor specific. Longitudinal TCRalpha and TCRbeta repertoire sequencing tracked T-cell clones expanding and contracting after mild COVID-19 in a couple of donors. Two young, previously healthy adult volunteers made up the cohort, one male and one female.

As regards this clonotype: Its antigen specificity is not known. No much larger clone is present one base from it, and per-base qualities are unavailable.

The germline V gene provides CDR1 LGHNA and CDR2 YSLEER. V sheds 0 bases and J sheds 6 bases, leaving 8 bases between their ends. The CDR3 runs 14 amino acids, cysteine and phenylalanine included. Only CDR3 DNA remains: 42 bases, in frame from the first base. Ficoll-Paque density gradient centrifugation was the method used to isolate PBMCs. Sequenced on an Illumina NovaSeq 6000. Using 5'RACE with constant-segment primers, TCRalpha and TCRbeta cDNA libraries were constructed, with sample barcodes and unique molecular identifiers added in the process. RNA was extracted from every sample with Trizol reagent. Libraries were amplified in two PCR steps, with a second sample barcode and Illumina TruSeq adapters added in the second step. Sequencing of libraries was performed on an Illumina NovaSeq with 2 x 150 bp paired-end reads. In the authors' own workflow: Demultiplexing of reads and collapsing into UMI-guided consensus sequences were performed with migec v1.2.7. Using mixcr v2.1.11, the UMI consensuses were aligned to TRA and TRB V and J templates and assembled into clonotypes. Expanded or contracted clonotypes were those called significant by both edgeR and NoisET, with noise models trained on biological replicates. For edgeR calls, a false discovery rate-adjusted p below 0.01 and a log2 fold-change threshold of 1 were applied. As an exploratory analysis of dynamics, max-normalized trajectories of the 1000 most abundant clonotypes were examined by PCA with hierarchical clustering. The CD4 or CD8 phenotype of responding clones was assigned using the separately sequenced CD4+ and CD8+ repertoires. TCRdb reanalyzed the raw reads on its own, using fastp at Q25 for trimming and MiXCR for clone calling, and kept in-frame beta chains. Rows with a matching CDR3 protein are joined into one entry that keeps the most common DNA and genes. TCRdb, not the authors, supplied the V and J calls. Present in this sample are around 180,000 distinct CDR3 sequences, about 18% of which were seen just once. Approximately 4% of the sample rests with the top ten.

Here is what the overall study found, with its caveats: The detection of some responding clones in pre-infection memory suggests that pre-existing cross-reactive memory T cells joined the SARS-CoV-2 response. Contracting CD4+ clones appeared mostly in the CM and EM memory subsets, whereas CD8+ clones were enriched in EMRA. SARS-CoV-2 specificity of the second-wave clones peaking on day 37 was not confirmed. The study covered only a couple of mild cases, and larger cohorts including severe cases with pre-infection samples were considered necessary. Clones contracting from day 15 to 85 had balanced CD4/CD8 phenotypes, while a second wave expanding from day 15 to 37 was biased towards CD4+.

The receptor chain draws on TRBV4-3 and TRBJ2-2; the best D guess is TRBD2, with 5 bases matching. The clonotype comes from a man between 18 and 29 years old who had mild COVID-19 (a few samples of this study predate the infection). The sample titles of this study are shuffled in the database, so cell type and time point are left out; the donor was told from shared clones. The specimen sequenced was PBMCs or a T cell subset sorted from them (not recorded which). The CDR3 region: CASSQERAPGELFF. The nucleotides read TGCGCCAGCAGCCAAGAGAGGGCCCCCGGGGAGCTGTTTTTT.